These 9 T cell receptor beta chains share one sample of origin, sequenced in a study of shared clonotypes between healthy human individuals. Selected positively for CCR7 and CD45RO-negative, naive CD8 cells excluded terminally differentiated effector memory CD45RA+ cells. The protocol was immunoSEQ multiplex PCR, while the TCRdb copy is restricted to in-frame clones and leaves out a portion. Among millions of clones, 90% to 95% were seen once, and the ten largest hold under 2%. Specimen: naive CD8+ T cells from PBMCs. The receptors were gathered from a young man in good health. Some clones in this sample may be carry-over from other donors' samples.

The rearrangement joins TRBV4-1 to TRBJ1-2; D is uncertain. Germline V CDR1 and CDR2: MGHRA, YSYEKL. The CDR3 is 15 residues long. Trimming left V 3 bases short and J 0 bases short, with 11 bases between. The CDR3 DNA reads as TGCGCCAGCAGCCATCTTTTTAGAGCTAACTATGGCTACACCTTC. Protein product: CASSHLFRANYGYTF.

The CDR3 coding sequence is TGTGCCAGCAGTTACTCGAGGGTGGCAGGCCACGAGCAGTACTTC. Protein product: CASSYSRVAGHEQYF. This rearrangement joins TRBV6-6 to TRBJ2-7, with a tentative D call TRBD2 (5 bases). The CDR3 is made up of 15 amino acids. V lost 0 bases and J 5 bases, leaving 14 bases between the germline ends. Germline CDR1 is MNHNY and CDR2 is SVGAGI (reference sequence).

The V call is TRBV9, the J call TRBJ1-2, with 9 bases identical to TRBD1. Germline loops: CDR1 SGDLS, CDR2 YYNGEE. The CDR3 contains 16 residues. V lost 3 bases and J lost 1; bases outside the gene matches: 7. CDR3 loop: CASSAPGTGLNYGYTF. Written as DNA, the CDR3 is TGTGCCAGCAGCGCCCCCGGGACAGGGCTTAACTATGGCTACACCTTC.

This chain joins TRBV5-5 and TRBJ2-7; D is possibly TRBD1 (8 bases). There are 14 residues in the CDR3. With 6 bases removed from V and 3 bases from J, the gap between germline ends came to 16 bases. Germline CDR1 reads SGHKS; CDR2 reads YYEKEE (reference sequence). The CDR3 here is CASNHRGEGYEQYF. CDR3 nucleotide sequence: TGTGCCAGCAACCACAGGGGGGAGGGCTACGAGCAGTACTTC.

In its sample, this clone was seen once. The V gene is TRBV21-1, the J gene TRBJ2-1; TRBD2 was called by the table and not checked on the DNA. TRBV21-1 is tagged as a pseudogene. The CDR3 extends over 15 amino acids. For the CDR3, the DNA is TGTGCCAGCAGCAAAGGCCTAGAGAACTACAATGAGCAGTTCTTC. Translation: CASSKGLENYNEQFF.

The V gene is TRBV7-2, the J gene TRBJ2-7, with 10 bases lining up with TRBD2. This CDR3 spans 15 amino acids. Germline V lookup: CDR1 SGHTA, CDR2 FQGNSA. V was pared by 2 bases and J by 4 bases, with 5 bases of the junction left unmatched. The CDR3 spells CASSLTSGKAYEQYF. The CDR3 bases are TGTGCCAGCAGCTTAACTAGCGGGAAGGCATACGAGCAGTACTTC.

This clone was recorded only once. This chain connects TRBV7-9 to TRBJ2-7; TRBD2 might be the D (5 bases). Germline values: CDR1 SEHNR, CDR2 FQNEAQ (reference sequence). The CDR3 has 15 residues. Trimming pared 5 bases from V and 6 bases from J, leaving 20 bases between. The CDR3 DNA reads TGTGCCAGCAGCCCCCCAACCGGGAAGGCCTCCGAGCAGTACTTC. Amino acids: CASSPPTGKASEQYF.

This clone was picked up a small number of times. The chain recombines TRBV7-9 with TRBJ1-5; 8 bases fit TRBD1. Trimming removed 5 bases from V and 4 bases from J; junction bases left unmatched: 4. The germline gives CDR1 SEHNR, CDR2 FQNEAQ (reference sequence). The length of the CDR3 is 14 residues. Written as DNA, the CDR3 is TGTGCCAGCAGCCCGTGGACAGGGAATCAGCCCCAGCATTTT. As protein: CASSPWTGNQPQHF.

The chain employs TRBV5-5 and TRBJ2-7; a possible D gene is TRBD1 (6 bases). There are 13 residues in the CDR3. V was clipped by 5 bases and J by 7 bases, with 16 bases between them. Germline-derived CDR1 and CDR2 are SGHKS and YYEKEE (reference sequence). CDR3 sequence: CASSSTLDSEQYF. In nucleotides, the CDR3 is TGTGCCAGCAGTTCTACACTGGACAGTGAGCAGTACTTC.